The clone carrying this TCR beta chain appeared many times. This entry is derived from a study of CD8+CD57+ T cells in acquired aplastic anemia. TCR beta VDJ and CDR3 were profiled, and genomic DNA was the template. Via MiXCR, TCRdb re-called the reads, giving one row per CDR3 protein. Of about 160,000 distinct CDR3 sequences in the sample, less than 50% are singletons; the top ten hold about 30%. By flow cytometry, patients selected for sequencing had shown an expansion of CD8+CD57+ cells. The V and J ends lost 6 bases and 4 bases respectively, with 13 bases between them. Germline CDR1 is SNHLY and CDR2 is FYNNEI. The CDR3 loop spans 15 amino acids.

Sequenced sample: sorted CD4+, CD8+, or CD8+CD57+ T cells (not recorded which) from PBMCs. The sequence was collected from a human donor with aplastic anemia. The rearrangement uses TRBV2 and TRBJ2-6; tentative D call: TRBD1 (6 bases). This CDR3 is CASSATGQGANVLTF. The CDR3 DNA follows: TGTGCCAGCAGCGCCACAGGGCAAGGGGCCAACGTCCTGACTTTC.